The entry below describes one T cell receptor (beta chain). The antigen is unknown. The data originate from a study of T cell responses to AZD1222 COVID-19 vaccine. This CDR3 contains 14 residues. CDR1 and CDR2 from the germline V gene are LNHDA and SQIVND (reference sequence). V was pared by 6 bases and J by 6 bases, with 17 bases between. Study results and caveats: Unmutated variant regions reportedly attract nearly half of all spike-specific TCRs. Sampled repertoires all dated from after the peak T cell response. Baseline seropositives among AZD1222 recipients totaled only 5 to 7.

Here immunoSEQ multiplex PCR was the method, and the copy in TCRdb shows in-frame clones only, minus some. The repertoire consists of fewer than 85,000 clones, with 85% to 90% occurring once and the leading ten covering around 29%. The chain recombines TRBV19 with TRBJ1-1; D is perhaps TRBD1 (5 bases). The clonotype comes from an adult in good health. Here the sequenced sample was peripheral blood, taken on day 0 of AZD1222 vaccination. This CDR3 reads CASRRRDGEPEAFF. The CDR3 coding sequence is TGTGCCAGTAGGCGCCGGGACGGGGAGCCTGAAGCTTTCTTT.